This T cell receptor beta chain is drawn from a study of cytomegalovirus exposure and HLA in healthy donors. Primers included in the PCR were 60 Vbeta and 13 Jbeta primers. This table comes from immunoSEQ multiplex PCR, and its TCRdb copy is limited to in-frame clones, with some not included. This table holds around 85,000 clones, roughly 75% found once. Points on this clone: Its antigen remains unknown.

Study conclusions and caveats: The authors later linked a missense DCLRE1C variant to TCR beta V- and J-gene trimming.

The CDR3 has 15 amino acids. CDR1 and CDR2 from the germline V gene are MNHEY and SVGAGI. Trimming cost V 5 bases and J 11 bases; bases outside gene matches: 11. This rearrangement joins TRBV6-5 to TRBJ1-4; 10 bases fit TRBD1. The material sequenced was PBMCs. The receptor was isolated from a male donor in good health and CMV-seronegative. In DNA form, the CDR3 reads TGTGCCAGCAGTCAAGTACCGGGACAGGGGACTAAACTGTTTTTT. It is translated as CASSQVPGQGTKLFF.